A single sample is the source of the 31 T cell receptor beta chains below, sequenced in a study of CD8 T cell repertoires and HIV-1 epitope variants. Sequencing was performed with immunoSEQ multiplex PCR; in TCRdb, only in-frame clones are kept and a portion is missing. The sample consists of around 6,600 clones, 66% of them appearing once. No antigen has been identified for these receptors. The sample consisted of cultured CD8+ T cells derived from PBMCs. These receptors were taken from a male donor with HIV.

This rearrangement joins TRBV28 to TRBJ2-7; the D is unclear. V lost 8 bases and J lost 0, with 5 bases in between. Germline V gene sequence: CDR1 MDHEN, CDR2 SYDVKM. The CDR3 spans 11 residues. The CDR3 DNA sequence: TGTGCCAGCCAAAGCTCCTACGAGCAGTACTTC. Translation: CASQSSYEQYF.

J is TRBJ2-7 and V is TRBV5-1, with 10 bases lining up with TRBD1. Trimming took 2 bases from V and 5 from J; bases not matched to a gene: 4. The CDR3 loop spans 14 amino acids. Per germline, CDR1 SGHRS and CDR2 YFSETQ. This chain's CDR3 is CASSLSTGGDEQYF. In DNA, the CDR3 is TGCGCCAGCAGCTTATCGACAGGGGGCGACGAGCAGTACTTC.

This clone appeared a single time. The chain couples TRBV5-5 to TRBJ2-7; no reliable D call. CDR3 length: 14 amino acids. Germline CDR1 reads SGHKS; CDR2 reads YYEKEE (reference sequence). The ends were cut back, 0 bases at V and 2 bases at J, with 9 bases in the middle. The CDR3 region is CASSLEALAYEQYF. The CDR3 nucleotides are TGTGCCAGCAGCTTGGAGGCGCTGGCCTACGAGCAGTACTTC.

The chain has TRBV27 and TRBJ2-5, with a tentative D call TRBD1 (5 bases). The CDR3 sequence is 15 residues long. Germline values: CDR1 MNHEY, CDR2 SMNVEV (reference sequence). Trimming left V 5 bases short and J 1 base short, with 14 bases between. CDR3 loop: CASSVNQGFQETQYF. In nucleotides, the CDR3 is TGTGCCAGCAGTGTCAATCAGGGATTCCAAGAGACCCAGTACTTC.

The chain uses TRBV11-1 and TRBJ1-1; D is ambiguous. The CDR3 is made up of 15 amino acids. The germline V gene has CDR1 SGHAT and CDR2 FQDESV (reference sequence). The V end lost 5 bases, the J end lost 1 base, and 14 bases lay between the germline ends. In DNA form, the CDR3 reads TGTGCCAGCAGCCCCCAGGCGATCCCGAACACTGAAGCTTTCTTT. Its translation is CASSPQAIPNTEAFF.

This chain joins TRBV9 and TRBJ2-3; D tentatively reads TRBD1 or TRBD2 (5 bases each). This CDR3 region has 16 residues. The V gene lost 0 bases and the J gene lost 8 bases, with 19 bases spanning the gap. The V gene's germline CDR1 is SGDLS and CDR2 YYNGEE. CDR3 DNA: TGTGCCAGCAGCGTAGGGGCGAAAAAACCGGGGCGTACGCAGTATTTT. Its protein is CASSVGAKKPGRTQYF.

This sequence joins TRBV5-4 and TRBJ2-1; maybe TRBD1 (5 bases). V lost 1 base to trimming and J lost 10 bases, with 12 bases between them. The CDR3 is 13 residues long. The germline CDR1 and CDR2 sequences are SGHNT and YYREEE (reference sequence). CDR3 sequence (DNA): TGTGCCAGCAGCTTGTCGCAGGGCAGCGAGCAGTTCTTC. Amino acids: CASSLSQGSEQFF.

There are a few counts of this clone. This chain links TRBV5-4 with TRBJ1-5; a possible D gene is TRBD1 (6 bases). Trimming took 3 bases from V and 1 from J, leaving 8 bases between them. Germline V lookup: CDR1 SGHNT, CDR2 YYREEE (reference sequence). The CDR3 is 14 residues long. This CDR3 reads CASSYGQSNQPQHF. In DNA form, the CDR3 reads TGTGCCAGCAGCTATGGACAGAGCAATCAGCCCCAGCATTTT.

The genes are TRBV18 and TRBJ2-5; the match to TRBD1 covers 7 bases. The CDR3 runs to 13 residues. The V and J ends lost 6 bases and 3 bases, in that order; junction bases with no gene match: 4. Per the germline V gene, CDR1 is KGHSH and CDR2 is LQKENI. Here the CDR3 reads CASSTGTEETQYF. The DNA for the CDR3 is TGTGCCAGCTCGACAGGGACAGAAGAGACCCAGTACTTC.

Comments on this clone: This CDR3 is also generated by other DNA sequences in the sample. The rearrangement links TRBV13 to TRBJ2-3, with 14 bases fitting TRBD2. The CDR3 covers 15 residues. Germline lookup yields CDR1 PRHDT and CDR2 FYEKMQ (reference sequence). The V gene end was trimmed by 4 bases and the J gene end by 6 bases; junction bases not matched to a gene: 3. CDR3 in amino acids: CASSSRTSGRDTQYF. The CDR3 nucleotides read TGTGCCAGCAGCTCCCGGACTAGCGGGAGGGATACGCAGTATTTT.

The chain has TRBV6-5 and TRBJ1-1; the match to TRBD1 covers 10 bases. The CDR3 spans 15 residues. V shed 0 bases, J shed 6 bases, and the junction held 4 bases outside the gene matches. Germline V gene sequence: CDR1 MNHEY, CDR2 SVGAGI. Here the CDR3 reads CASSYSTGGNAEAFF. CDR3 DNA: TGTGCCAGCAGTTACTCGACAGGGGGCAACGCTGAAGCTTTCTTT.

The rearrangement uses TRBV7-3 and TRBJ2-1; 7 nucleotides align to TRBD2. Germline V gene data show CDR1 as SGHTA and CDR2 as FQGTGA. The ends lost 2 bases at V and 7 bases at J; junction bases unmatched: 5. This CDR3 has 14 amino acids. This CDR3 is CASSLWEGGNEQFF. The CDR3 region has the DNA TGTGCCAGCAGCTTATGGGAGGGTGGGAATGAGCAGTTCTTC.

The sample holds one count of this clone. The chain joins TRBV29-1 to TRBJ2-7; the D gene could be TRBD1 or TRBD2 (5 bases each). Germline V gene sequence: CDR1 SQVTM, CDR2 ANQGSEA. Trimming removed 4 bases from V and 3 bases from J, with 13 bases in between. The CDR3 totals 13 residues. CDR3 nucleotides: TGCAGCGTTGCCCTGGTTGGGGGCTACGAGCAGTACTTC. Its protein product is CSVALVGGYEQYF.

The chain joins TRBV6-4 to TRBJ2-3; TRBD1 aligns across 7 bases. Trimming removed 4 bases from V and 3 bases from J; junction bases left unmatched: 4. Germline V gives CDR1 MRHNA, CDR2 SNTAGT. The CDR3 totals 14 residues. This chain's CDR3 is CASSGTGGTDTQYF. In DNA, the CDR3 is TGTGCCAGCAGTGGGACAGGCGGGACAGATACGCAGTATTTT.

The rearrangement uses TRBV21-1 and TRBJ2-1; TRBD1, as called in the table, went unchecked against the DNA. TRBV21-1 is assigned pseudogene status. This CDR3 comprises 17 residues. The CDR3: CASSKRAPGGSYNEQFF. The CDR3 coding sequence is TGTGCCAGCAGCAAAAGGGCCCCAGGGGGTTCCTACAATGAGCAGTTCTTC.

The CDR3 DNA reads TGTGCCAGCTCACCTACAGGGCCTGGGCGGTTCCATGACACAGATACGCAGTATTTT. It yields the protein CASSPTGPGRFHDTDTQYF. The gene calls are TRBV18 and TRBJ2-3, with TRBD1 as a possible D gene (6 bases). From germline, CDR1 is KGHSH and CDR2 LQKENI. V dropped 3 bases and J dropped 2 bases, with 24 bases sitting between them. CDR3 size: 19 residues.

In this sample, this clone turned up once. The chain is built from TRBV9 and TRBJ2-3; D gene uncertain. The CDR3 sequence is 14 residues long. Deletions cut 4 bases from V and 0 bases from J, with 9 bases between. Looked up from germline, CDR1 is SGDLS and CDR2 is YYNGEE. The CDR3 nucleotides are TGTGCCAGCAGCAAAAGTACTAGCACAGATACGCAGTATTTT. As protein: CASSKSTSTDTQYF.

CDR3 loop: CASSLGTGQETQYF. The CDR3 bases are TGCGCCAGCAGCTTGGGGACAGGACAAGAGACCCAGTACTTC. The chain carries TRBV5-1 and TRBJ2-5; 7 positions agree with TRBD1. Per germline, CDR1 SGHRS and CDR2 YFSETQ. The CDR3 is 14 amino acids. V lost 0 bases and J lost 2; bases outside the gene matches: 1.

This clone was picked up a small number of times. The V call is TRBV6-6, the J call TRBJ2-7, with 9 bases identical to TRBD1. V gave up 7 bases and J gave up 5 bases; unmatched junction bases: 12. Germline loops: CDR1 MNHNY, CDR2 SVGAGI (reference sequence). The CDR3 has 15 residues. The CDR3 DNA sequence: TGTGCCAGCACCGGAGGGTGGACAGGGGACCACGAGCAGTACTTC. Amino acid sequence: CASTGGWTGDHEQYF.

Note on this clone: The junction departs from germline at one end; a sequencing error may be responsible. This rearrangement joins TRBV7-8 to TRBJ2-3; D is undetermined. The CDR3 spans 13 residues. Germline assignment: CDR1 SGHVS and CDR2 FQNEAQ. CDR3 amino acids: CASSTIGTDTQYF. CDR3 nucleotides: TGTGCCAGCAGCACCATTGGCACGGATACGCAGTATTTT. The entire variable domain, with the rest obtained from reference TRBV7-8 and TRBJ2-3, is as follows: GAGVSQSPRYKVAKRGQDVALRCDPISGHVSLFWYQQALGQGPEFLTYFQNEAQLDKSGLPSDRFFAERPEGSVSTLKIQRTQQEDSAVYLCASSTIGTDTQYFGPGTRLTVL.

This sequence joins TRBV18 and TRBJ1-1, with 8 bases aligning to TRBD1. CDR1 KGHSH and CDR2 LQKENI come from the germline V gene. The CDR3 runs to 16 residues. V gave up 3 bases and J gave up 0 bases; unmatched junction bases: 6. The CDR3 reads CASSPGTGFMNTEAFF. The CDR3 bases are TGTGCCAGCTCACCCGGGACAGGTTTCATGAACACTGAAGCTTTCTTT.

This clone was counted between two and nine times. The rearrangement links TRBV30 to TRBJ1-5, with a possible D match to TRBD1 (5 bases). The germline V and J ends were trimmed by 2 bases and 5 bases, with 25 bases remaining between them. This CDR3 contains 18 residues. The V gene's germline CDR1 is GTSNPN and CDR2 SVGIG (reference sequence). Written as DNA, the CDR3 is TGTGCCTGGAGTCTTGGCCCCCGACAGCTACTCGGATATCAGCCCCAGCATTTT. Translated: CAWSLGPRQLLGYQPQHF.

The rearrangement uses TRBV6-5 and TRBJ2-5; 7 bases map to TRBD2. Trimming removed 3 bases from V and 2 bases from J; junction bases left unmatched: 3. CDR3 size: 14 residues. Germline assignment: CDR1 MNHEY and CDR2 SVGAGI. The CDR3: CASSYRGDQETQYF. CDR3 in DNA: TGTGCCAGCAGTTATCGGGGGGATCAAGAGACCCAGTACTTC.

CDR3 loop: CASSLGIQETQYF. As DNA, the CDR3 is TGTGCCAGCAGTCTCGGGATACAAGAGACCCAGTACTTC. V and J are TRBV27 and TRBJ2-5; possible D gene TRBD2, 5 bases. The germline V gene encodes CDR1 MNHEY and CDR2 SMNVEV (reference sequence). The CDR3 runs to 13 residues. V shed 5 bases and J shed 2 bases, with 9 bases lying between them.

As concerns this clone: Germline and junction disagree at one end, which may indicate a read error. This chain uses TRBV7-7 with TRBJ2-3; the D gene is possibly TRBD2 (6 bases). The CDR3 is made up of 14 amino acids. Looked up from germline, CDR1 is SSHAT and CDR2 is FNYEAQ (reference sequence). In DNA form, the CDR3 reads TGTGCTAGCAGCTTGGAGGGGTCCACAGATACGCAGTATTTT. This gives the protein CASSLEGSTDTQYF.

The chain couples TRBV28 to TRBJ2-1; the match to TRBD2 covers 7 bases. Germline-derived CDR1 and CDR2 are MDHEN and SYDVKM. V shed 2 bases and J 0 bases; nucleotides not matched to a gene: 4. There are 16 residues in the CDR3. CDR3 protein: CASSLLSGNSYNEQFF. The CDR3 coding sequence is TGTGCCAGCAGTTTACTAAGCGGGAACTCCTACAATGAGCAGTTCTTC.

CDR3 DNA: TGTGCCAGCAGCTTAGGGGGAAGCTCCTACAATGAGCAGTTCTTC. Protein sequence: CASSLGGSSYNEQFF. The chain uses TRBV13 and TRBJ2-1; D is unresolved. With 0 bases removed from V and 0 bases from J, the gap between germline ends came to 6 bases. Germline lookup yields CDR1 PRHDT and CDR2 FYEKMQ (reference sequence). The CDR3 length is 15 residues.

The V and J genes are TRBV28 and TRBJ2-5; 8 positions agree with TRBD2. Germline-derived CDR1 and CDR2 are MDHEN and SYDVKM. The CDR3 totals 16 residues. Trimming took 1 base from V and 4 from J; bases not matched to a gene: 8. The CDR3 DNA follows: TGTGCCAGCAGTTTATCCGACGGGGGGGTCGGAGAGACCCAGTACTTC. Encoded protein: CASSLSDGGVGETQYF. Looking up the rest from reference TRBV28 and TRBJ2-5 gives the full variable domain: DVKVTQSSRYLVKRTGEKVFLECVQDMDHENMFWYRQDPGLGLRLIYFSYDVKMKEKGDIPEGYSVSREKKERFSLILESASTNQTSMYLCASSLSDGGVGETQYFGPGTRLLVL.

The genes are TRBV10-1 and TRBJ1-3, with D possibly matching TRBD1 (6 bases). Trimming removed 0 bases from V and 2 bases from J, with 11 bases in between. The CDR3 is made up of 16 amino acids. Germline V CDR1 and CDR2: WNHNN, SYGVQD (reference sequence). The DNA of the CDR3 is TGCGCCAGCAGTGAGTCGACCGGGGGCACTGGAAACACCATATATTTT. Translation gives CASSESTGGTGNTIYF.

CDR3 amino acids: CASSWSENMVYEQYF. CDR3 DNA: TGTGCCAGCAGCTGGTCCGAAAATATGGTGTACGAGCAGTACTTC. This chain links TRBV5-4 with TRBJ2-7; D remains ambiguous. CDR1 is SGHNT, CDR2 YYREEE, per germline (reference sequence). V shed 3 bases and J shed 4 bases, with 17 bases lying between them. This CDR3 has 15 residues. Full variable domain (remainder filled in from reference TRBV5-4 and TRBJ2-7): ETGVTQSPTHLIKTRGQQVTLRCSSQSGHNTVSWYQQALGQGPQFIFQYYREEENGRGNFPPRFSGLQFPNYSSELNVNALELDDSALYLCASSWSENMVYEQYFGPGTRLTVT.

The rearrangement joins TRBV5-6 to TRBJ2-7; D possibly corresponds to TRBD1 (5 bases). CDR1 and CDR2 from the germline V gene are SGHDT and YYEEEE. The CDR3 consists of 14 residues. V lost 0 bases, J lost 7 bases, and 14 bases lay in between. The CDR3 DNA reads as TGTGCCAGCAGCTTGGGACAGTACCTTCGTGAGCAGTACTTC. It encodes CASSLGQYLREQYF.